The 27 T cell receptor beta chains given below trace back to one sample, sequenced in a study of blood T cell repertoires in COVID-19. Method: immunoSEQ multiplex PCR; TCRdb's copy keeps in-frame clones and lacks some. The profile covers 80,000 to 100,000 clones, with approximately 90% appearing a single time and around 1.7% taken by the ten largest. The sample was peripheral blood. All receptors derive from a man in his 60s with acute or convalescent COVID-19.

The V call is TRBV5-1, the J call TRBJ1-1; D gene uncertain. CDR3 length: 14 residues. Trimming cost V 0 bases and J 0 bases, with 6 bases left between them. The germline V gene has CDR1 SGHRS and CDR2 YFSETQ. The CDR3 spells CASSLGSVNTEAFF. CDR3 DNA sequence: TGCGCCAGCAGCTTGGGATCGGTGAACACTGAAGCTTTCTTT.

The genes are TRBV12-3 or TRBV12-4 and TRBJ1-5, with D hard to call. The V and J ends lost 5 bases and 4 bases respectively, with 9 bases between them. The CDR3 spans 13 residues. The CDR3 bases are TGTGCCAGCAGTACAGACCTTAATCAGCCCCAGCATTTT. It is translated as CASSTDLNQPQHF.

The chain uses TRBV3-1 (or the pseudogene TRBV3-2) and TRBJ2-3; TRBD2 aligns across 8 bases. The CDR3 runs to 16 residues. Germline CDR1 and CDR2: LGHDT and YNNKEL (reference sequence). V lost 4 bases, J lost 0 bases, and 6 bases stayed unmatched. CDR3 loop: CASSPISGASTDTQYF. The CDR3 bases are TGTGCCAGCAGCCCGATTAGCGGGGCTAGCACAGATACGCAGTATTTT.

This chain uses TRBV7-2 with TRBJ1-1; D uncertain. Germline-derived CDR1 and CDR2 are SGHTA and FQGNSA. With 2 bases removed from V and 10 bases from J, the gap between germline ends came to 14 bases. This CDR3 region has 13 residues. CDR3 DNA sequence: TGTGCCAGCAGCTTAAACGGACTAGAAGGAGCTTTCTTT. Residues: CASSLNGLEGAFF.

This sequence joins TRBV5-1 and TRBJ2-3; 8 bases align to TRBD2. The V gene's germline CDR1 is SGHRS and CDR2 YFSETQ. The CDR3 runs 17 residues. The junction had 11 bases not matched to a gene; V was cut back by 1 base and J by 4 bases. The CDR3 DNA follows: TGCGCCAGCAGCTTGCCCCCCGCGGGGGGCCCAGCAGATACGCAGTATTTT. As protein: CASSLPPAGGPADTQYF.

CDR3 DNA sequence: TGTGCCAGCAGTGACTCCGGGACAGGGGACGAAAAACTGTTTTTT. Its translation: CASSDSGTGDEKLFF. The chain employs TRBV25-1 and TRBJ1-4; 10 positions agree with TRBD1. CDR1 MGHDK and CDR2 SYGVNS come from the germline V gene. This CDR3 region has 15 residues. With V trimmed by 3 bases and J by 8 bases, 6 bases remained unmatched. The full variable domain, completed using reference TRBV25-1 and TRBJ1-4, is EADIYQTPRYLVIGTGKKITLECSQTMGHDKMYWYQQDPGMELHLIHYSYGVNSTEKGDLSSESTVSRIRTEHFPLTLESARPSHTSQYLCASSDSGTGDEKLFFGSGTQLSVL.

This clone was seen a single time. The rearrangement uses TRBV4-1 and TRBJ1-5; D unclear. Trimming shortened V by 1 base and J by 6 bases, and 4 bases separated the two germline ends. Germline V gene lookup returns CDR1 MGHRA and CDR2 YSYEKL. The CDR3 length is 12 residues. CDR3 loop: CASSQGAQPQHF. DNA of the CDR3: TGCGCCAGCAGCCAAGGGGCTCAGCCCCAGCATTTT.

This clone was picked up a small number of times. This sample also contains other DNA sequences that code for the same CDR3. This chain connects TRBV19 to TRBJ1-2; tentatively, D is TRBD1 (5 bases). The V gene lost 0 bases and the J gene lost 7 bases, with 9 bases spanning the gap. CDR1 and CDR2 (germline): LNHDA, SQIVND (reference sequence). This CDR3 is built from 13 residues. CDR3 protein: CASSIDRAGGYTF. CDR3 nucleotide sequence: TGTGCCAGTAGTATAGACAGGGCAGGTGGCTACACCTTC.

The CDR3 bases are TGTGCCAGCAGCTTATCGTGGGGGGGCCACTATGGCTACACCTTC. It codes for CASSLSWGGHYGYTF. The chain links TRBV7-9 to TRBJ1-2, with TRBD1 as a possible D gene (6 bases). The V end was cut by 2 bases, the J end by 3 bases, with 13 bases between. CDR3 length: 15 amino acids. CDR1 and CDR2 from the germline V gene are SEHNR and FQNEAQ (reference sequence).

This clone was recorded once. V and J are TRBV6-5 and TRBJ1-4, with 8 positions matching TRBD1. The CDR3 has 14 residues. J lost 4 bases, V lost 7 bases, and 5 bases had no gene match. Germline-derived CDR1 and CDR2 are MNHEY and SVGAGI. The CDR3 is CASTITGGNEKLFF. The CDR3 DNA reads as TGTGCCAGCACTATTACAGGGGGTAATGAAAAACTGTTTTTT.

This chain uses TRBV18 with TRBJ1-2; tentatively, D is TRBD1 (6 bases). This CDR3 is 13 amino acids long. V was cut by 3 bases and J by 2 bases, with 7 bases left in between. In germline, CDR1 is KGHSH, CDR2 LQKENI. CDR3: CASSPGHNYGYTF. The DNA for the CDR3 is TGTGCCAGCTCACCGGGACACAACTATGGCTACACCTTC.

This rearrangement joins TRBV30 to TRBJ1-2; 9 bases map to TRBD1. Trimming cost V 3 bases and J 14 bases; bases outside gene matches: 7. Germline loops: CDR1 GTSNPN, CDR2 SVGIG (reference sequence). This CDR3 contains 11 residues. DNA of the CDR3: TGTGCCTGGAGCCCCGGGACAGGGAGAACCTTC. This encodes CAWSPGTGRTF.

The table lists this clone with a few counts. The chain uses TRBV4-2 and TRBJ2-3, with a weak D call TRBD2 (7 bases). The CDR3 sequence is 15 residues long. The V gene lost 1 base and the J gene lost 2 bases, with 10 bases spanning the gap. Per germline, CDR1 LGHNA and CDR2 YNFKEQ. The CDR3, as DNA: TGTGCCAGCAGCCAAGGCGGGGGACACACAGATACGCAGTATTTT. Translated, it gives CASSQGGGHTDTQYF.

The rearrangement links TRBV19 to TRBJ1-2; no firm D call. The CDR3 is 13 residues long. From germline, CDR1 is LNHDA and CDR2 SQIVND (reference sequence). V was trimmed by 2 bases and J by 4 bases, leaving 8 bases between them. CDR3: CASSITASYGYTF. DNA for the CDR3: TGTGCCAGTAGTATAACCGCCAGCTATGGCTACACCTTC.

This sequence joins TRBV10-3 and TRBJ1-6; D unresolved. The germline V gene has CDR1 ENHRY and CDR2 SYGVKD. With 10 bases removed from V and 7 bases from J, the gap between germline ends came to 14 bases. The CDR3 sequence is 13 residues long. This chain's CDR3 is CATHREVNSPLHF. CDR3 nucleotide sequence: TGTGCCACCCACAGAGAAGTAAATTCACCCCTCCACTTT.

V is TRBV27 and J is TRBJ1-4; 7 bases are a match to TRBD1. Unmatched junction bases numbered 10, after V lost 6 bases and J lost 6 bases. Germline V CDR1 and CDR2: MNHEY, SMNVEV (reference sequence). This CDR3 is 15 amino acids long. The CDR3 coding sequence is TGTGCCAGCAGGACCATGACAGGGTTAGATGAAAAACTGTTTTTT. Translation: CASRTMTGLDEKLFF.

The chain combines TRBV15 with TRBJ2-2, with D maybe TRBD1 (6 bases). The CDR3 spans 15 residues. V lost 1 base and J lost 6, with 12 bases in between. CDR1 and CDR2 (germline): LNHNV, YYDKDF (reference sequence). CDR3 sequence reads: CATSRVGTIAGELFF. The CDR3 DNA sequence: TGTGCCACCAGCAGAGTCGGGACAATCGCCGGGGAGCTGTTTTTT.

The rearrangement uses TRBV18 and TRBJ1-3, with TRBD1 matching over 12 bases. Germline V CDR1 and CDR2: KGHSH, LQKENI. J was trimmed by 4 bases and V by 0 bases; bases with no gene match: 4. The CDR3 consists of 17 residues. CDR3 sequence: CASSPPGQGASGNTIYF. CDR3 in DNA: TGTGCCAGCTCACCACCGGGACAGGGGGCATCAGGAAACACCATATATTTT.

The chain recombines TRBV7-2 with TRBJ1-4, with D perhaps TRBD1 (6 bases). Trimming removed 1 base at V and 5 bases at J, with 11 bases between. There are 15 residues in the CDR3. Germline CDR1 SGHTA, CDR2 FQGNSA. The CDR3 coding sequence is TGTGCCAGCAGCTTAGTAGGGGGTCGAAATGAAAAACTGTTTTTT. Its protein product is CASSLVGGRNEKLFF.

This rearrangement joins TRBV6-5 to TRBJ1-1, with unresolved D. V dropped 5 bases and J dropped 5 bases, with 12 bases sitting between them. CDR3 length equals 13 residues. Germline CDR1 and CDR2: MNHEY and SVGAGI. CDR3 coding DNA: TGTGCCAGCAGTCTCCCGCCGCGGACTGAAGCTTTCTTT. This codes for CASSLPPRTEAFF.

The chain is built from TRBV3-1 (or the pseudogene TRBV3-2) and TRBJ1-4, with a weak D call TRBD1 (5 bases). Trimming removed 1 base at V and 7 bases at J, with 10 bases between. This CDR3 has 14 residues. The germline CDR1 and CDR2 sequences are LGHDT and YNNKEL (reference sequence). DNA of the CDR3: TGTGCCAGCAGCCAAGTTTCCCAGGGTGAAAAACTGTTTTTT. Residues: CASSQVSQGEKLFF.

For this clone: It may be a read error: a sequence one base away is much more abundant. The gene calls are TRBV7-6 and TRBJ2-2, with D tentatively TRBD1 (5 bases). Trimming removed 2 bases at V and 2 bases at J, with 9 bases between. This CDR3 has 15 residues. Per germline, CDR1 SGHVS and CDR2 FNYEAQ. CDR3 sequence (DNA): TGTGCCAGCAGCTTAAGCAGGGCTAACACCGGGGAGCTGTTTTTT. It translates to CASSLSRANTGELFF.

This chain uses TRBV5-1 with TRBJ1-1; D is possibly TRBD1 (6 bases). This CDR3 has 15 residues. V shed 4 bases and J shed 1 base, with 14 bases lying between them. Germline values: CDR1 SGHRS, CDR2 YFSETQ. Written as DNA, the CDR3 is TGCGCCAGCAGCCGTACAGGGTTACCGAACACTGAAGCTTTCTTT. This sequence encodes CASSRTGLPNTEAFF.

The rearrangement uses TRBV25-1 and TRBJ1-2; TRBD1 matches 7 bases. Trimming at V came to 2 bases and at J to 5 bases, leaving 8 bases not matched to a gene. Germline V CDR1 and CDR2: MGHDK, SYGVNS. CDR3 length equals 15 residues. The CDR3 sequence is CASSEPGQNLYGYTF. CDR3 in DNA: TGTGCCAGCAGTGAACCGGGACAGAATCTATATGGCTACACCTTC.

CDR3 sequence: CASSRLLYGYTF. DNA of the CDR3: TGTGCCAGCAGTAGACTCCTCTATGGCTACACCTTC. The chain joins TRBV6-2 or TRBV6-3 to TRBJ1-2, with D unresolved. The CDR3 is made up of 12 amino acids. The germline CDR1 and CDR2 sequences are MNHEY and SVGEGT. V lost 5 bases and J lost 4, with 8 bases in between.

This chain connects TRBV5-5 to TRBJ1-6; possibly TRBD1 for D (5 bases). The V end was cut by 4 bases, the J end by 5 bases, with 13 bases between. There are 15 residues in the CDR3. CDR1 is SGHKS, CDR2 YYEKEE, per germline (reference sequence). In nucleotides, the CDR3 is TGTGCCAGCAGCCCAGCAGGCAGGGATAATTCACCCCTCCACTTT. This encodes CASSPAGRDNSPLHF.

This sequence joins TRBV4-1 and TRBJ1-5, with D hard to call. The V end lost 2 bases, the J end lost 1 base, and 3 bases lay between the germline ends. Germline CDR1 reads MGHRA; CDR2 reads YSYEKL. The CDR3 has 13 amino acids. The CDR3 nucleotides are TGCGCCAGCAGCCAATTAAGCAATCAGCCCCAGCATTTT. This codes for CASSQLSNQPQHF.